Listed below are T cell receptor beta chains from one sample, sequenced in a study of blood T cells in healthy people across ages. TCRdb re-called the 5' RACE reads through MiXCR, storing one row per CDR3 protein. The data show hundreds of thousands of distinct CDR3 sequences, with about 44% seen just once and about an eighth held by the top ten. The sequencing input was blood. The receptor source for this set is a man younger than 45 in good health. CDR3s include the opening cysteine and the closing phenylalanine or tryptophan. A D gene is named only where the DNA matches it firmly. Clone size is not always given. Where it is, it says once, few, many or a class for expanded clones.

TRBJ2-7,-,TRBV4-2,-,CAGSPLQLGYEQYF,TGTGCCGGCAGCCCCTTACAACTCGGCTACGAGCAGTACTTC
TRBJ1-1,-,TRBV30,-,CAWAPSTAFF,TGTGCCTGGGCACCGTCTACAGCTTTCTTT
TRBJ1-2,-,TRBV29-1,-,CSVEDGEGSLYGYTF,TGCAGCGTTGAAGATGGGGAGGGCAGTCTCTATGGCTACACCTTC
TRBJ2-1,TRBD1,TRBV2,-,CASRSTGGNYEQFF,TGTGCCAGCAGAAGCACAGGGGGAAACTATGAGCAGTTCTTC
TRBJ2-3,-,TRBV28,-,CASSRGGPADTQYF,TGTGCCAGCTCGAGGGGGGGGCCCGCAGATACGCAGTATTTT
TRBJ2-7,-,TRBV11-3,-,CASSFTVAEQYF,TGTGCCAGCAGCTTTACAGTTGCCGAGCAGTACTTC
TRBJ2-3,TRBD2,TRBV20-1,-,CSAKILAGGSTDTQYF,TGCAGTGCTAAAATACTAGCGGGGGGAAGCACAGATACGCAGTATTTT
TRBJ2-3,-,TRBV12-3/TRBV12-4,-,CASSQSVSTDTQYFVGVTDTQYF,-
TRBJ1-6,-,TRBV21-1,-,CASSTPDRDVIESPLHF,TGTGCCAGCAGCACCCCGGACAGGGACGTAATCGAGTCACCCCTCCACTTT
TRBJ1-2,-,TRBV28,-,CASSFSPFAVYGYTF,TGTGCCAGCAGTTTTTCCCCATTCGCGGTCTATGGCTACACCTTC
TRBJ2-7,-,TRBV20-1,-,CSADAKGGYEQYF,TGCAGTGCTGACGCCAAGGGAGGATACGAGCAGTACTTC
TRBJ1-5,-,TRBV29-1,-,CSVGQGSQPQHF,TGCAGCGTTGGGCAGGGAAGTCAGCCCCAGCATTTT
TRBJ2-7,-,TRBV10-3,-,CAISESAGLTYEQYF,TGTGCCATCAGTGAGTCTGCGGGGTTAACGTACGAGCAGTACTTC
TRBJ2-1,TRBD2,TRBV11-2,many,CASSSSDSGDNEQFF,TGTGCCAGCAGCTCATCCGATAGCGGGGACAATGAGCAGTTCTTC
TRBJ2-4,TRBD2,TRBV10-2,-,CASASSGGVNNEQYF,TGCGCCAGCGCCTCAAGCGGGGGGGTAAACAATGAGCAGTACTTC
TRBJ2-7,-,TRBV6-2/TRBV6-3,-,CASSSTAETSYNGQYF,TGTGCCAGCAGCTCAACGGCCGAGACTAGTTACAATGGGCAGTACTTC
TRBJ2-1,TRBD2,TRBV4-3,-,CASSQELAGGVSEQFF,TGCGCCAGCAGCCAAGAACTAGCGGGGGGGGTCAGTGAGCAGTTCTTC
TRBJ1-2,-,TRBV10-3,-,CAISEGREPYGHTF,TGTGCCATCAGTGAAGGCAGGGAACCCTATGGCCACACCTTC
TRBJ2-3,-,TRBV20-1,once,CSARPWGLRTTDTQYF,TGCAGTGCTAGACCTTGGGGGTTGAGGACTACAGATACGCAGTATTTT
TRBJ2-5,TRBD1,TRBV9,-,CASSPWTGGQTQYF,TGTGCCAGCAGCCCCTGGACAGGCGGTCAGACCCAGTACTTC
TRBJ1-5,-,TRBV15,few,CATSRDYLGNQPQHF,TGTGCCACCAGCAGAGATTACTTGGGGAATCAGCCCCAGCATTTT
TRBJ2-2,-,TRBV4-1,once,CASSQAGGRTGELFF,TGCGCCAGCAGCCAAGCCGGGGGAAGGACCGGGGAGCTGTTTTTT
TRBJ1-1,TRBD1,TRBV29-1,-,CSVELTGVWTEAFF,TGCAGCGTTGAACTGACAGGGGTTTGGACTGAAGCTTTCTTT
TRBJ2-7,-,TRBV28,-,CASSFPTAGGEQYF,TGTGCCAGCAGTTTCCCGACCGCCGGGGGCGAGCAGTACTTC
TRBJ1-6,-,TRBV12-3/TRBV12-4,few,CASSFPYSPLHF,TGTGCCAGCAGTTTCCCCTATTCACCCCTCCACTTT
TRBJ2-5,TRBD1,TRBV6-1,-,CASSEIRDRGLVETQYF,TGTGCCAGCAGTGAAATCCGGGACAGGGGGCTAGTGGAGACCCAGTACTTC
TRBJ2-1,-,TRBV3-1,-,CASSSSGPEIYNEQFF,TGTGCCAGCAGCAGCTCGGGCCCGGAAATTTACAATGAGCAGTTCTTC
TRBJ2-3,TRBD1,TRBV6-5,-,CASGDRGKTDTQYF,TGTGCCAGCGGCGACAGGGGGAAGACGGATACGCAGTATTTT
TRBJ1-5,-,TRBV27,few,CASSLSGGEPQHF,TGTGCCAGCAGTTTATCGGGCGGGGAGCCCCAGCATTTT
TRBJ2-7,-,TRBV6-2/TRBV6-3,-,CASSYSGKPFSYEQYF,TGTGCCAGCAGTTACTCTGGGAAACCCTTCTCCTACGAGCAGTACTTC
TRBJ2-4,-,TRBV7-2,few,CASSPDLRTEKKNIQYF,TGTGCCAGCAGTCCAGATCTGAGGACAGAAAAGAAAAACATTCAGTACTTC
TRBJ2-7,-,TRBV11-3,once,CASSHGGFEQYF,TGTGCCAGCAGCCATGGTGGGTTCGAGCAGTACTTC
TRBJ1-2,-,TRBV5-1,-,CASSSDPTGGYTF,TGCGCCAGCAGCTCGGACCCGACGGGAGGCTACACCTTC